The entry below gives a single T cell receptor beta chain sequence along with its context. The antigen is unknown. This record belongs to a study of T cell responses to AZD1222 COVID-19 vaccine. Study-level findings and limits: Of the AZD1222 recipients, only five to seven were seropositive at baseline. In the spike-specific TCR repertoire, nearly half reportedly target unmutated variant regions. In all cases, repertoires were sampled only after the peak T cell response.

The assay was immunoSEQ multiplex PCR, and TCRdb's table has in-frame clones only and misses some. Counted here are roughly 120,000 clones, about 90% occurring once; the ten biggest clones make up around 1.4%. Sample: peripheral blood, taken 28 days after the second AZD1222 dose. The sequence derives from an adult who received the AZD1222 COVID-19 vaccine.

For the CDR3, the DNA is TGTGCCAGCAGTTTCATTCGAAGCAATGAGCAGTTCTTC. Translation gives CASSFIRSNEQFF. The rearrangement uses TRBV28 and TRBJ2-1, with unresolved D. CDR3 size: 13 residues. Germline assignment: CDR1 MDHEN and CDR2 SYDVKM. V lost 3 bases and J lost 6, with 9 bases in between.